The 10 T cell receptor beta chains listed next were all sequenced from one sample in a study of chemoradiotherapy in HPV16-positive cancers (dated by TCRdb to the early 2020s). The library was obtained by the immunoSEQ multiplex PCR assay. In its TCRdb copy, this immuneACCESS table keeps in-frame sequences only and misses some clones. Where compared with another copy, unresolved V genes explain less than half of these, and the others have no known cause. The sample records 25,000 to 30,000 clones, around 94% of which are singletons. About a fifth of the sample is taken by the ten largest. The sequenced sample was blood, obtained from a patient who underwent chemoradiotherapy. These receptors were collected from a human donor with HPV-associated anogenital cancer.

V usage is TRBV28 and J usage is TRBJ1-2; D is unclear. The germline V gene has CDR1 MDHEN and CDR2 SYDVKM. This CDR3 is 13 amino acids long. Trimming shortened V by 7 bases and J by 8 bases, and 17 bases separated the two germline ends. The CDR3 spells CASKDSPTLGYTF. The CDR3 bases are TGTGCCAGCAAGGACTCTCCTACTCTCGGCTACACCTTC.

In nucleotides, the CDR3 is TGTGCCAGCAGCCCGACAGGAAGCTATGGCTACACCTTC. It encodes CASSPTGSYGYTF. This sequence joins TRBV7-6 and TRBJ1-2; D is perhaps TRBD1 (6 bases). Trimming removed 5 bases at V and 4 bases at J, with 11 bases between. The length of the CDR3 is 13 residues. Looked up from germline, CDR1 is SGHVS and CDR2 is FNYEAQ.

The chain has TRBV18 and TRBJ2-1, with 11 bases that match TRBD2. Germline CDR1 is KGHSH and CDR2 is LQKENI. The CDR3 consists of 16 residues. V shed 5 bases, J shed 6 bases, and the junction held 9 bases outside the gene matches. The CDR3: CASSSVAGGSSNEQFF. The CDR3 DNA sequence: TGTGCCAGCTCATCAGTAGCGGGAGGGTCATCCAATGAGCAGTTCTTC.

The V call is TRBV11-2, the J call TRBJ2-3; 9 positions match TRBD1. This CDR3 is 16 amino acids long. Trimming at V came to 1 base and at J to 4 bases, leaving 6 bases not matched to a gene. The germline V gene has CDR1 SGHAT and CDR2 FQNNGV. The CDR3 here is CASSLGRDRAADTQYF. The CDR3 coding sequence is TGTGCCAGCAGCTTAGGCCGGGACAGGGCGGCAGATACGCAGTATTTT.

V and J are TRBV11-2 and TRBJ2-2; 11 bases are shared with TRBD1. The V segment lost 5 bases and the J segment 6 bases; nucleotides outside the gene matches: 2. Germline V gene sequence: CDR1 SGHAT, CDR2 FQNNGV. This CDR3 region has 14 residues. Here the CDR3 reads CASSRGQGAGELFF. The CDR3, as DNA: TGTGCCAGCAGCAGGGGACAGGGGGCCGGGGAGCTGTTTTTT.

The chain couples TRBV2 to TRBJ1-2; D is unclear. The CDR3 has 15 residues. From germline, CDR1 is SNHLY and CDR2 FYNNEI. Trimming shortened V by 4 bases and J by 8 bases, and 20 bases separated the two germline ends. The CDR3 spells CASSVVLPDSGGYTF. DNA of the CDR3: TGTGCCAGCAGTGTAGTTTTGCCCGATTCTGGCGGCTACACCTTC.

The CDR3 DNA reads as TGTGCCATCAGTGAGCCCGGGAGAATTACCGTGGGCGGGGAGCTGTTTTTT. Amino acid sequence: CAISEPGRITVGGELFF. The V call is TRBV10-3, the J call TRBJ2-2; TRBD2 is a possible D gene (6 bases). The CDR3 loop spans 17 amino acids. Germline assignment: CDR1 ENHRY and CDR2 SYGVKD. V lost 2 bases to trimming and J lost 7 bases, with 20 bases between them.

The chain carries TRBV5-6 and TRBJ2-7; D call uncertain. V dropped 2 bases and J dropped 6 bases, with 6 bases sitting between them. The length of the CDR3 is 11 residues. CDR1 is SGHDT, CDR2 YYEEEE, per germline. CDR3 loop: CASSLGFEQYF. Written as DNA, the CDR3 is TGTGCCAGCAGCTTAGGGTTCGAGCAGTACTTC.

The chain has TRBV6-5 and TRBJ2-3; D is ambiguous. V was shortened by 6 bases and J by 0 bases, with 13 bases between the two germline ends. The CDR3 is 15 residues long. Germline assignment: CDR1 MNHEY and CDR2 SVGAGI. The CDR3 nucleotides read TGTGCCAGCAGCCGAACCTCCCTGAGCACAGATACGCAGTATTTT. It encodes CASSRTSLSTDTQYF.

This chain uses TRBV6-6 with TRBJ1-1; D gene uncertain. The V gene lost 2 bases and the J gene lost 3 bases, with 7 bases spanning the gap. CDR1 and CDR2 (germline): MNHNY, SVGAGI (reference sequence). The CDR3 sequence is 13 residues long. The CDR3 spells CASSYIKDTEAFF. CDR3 coding DNA: TGTGCCAGCAGTTACATTAAGGACACTGAAGCTTTCTTT.